The 26 T cell receptor beta chains below all came from one sample that was sequenced in a study of CXCR3-negative and CXCR3-positive naive CD8 T cells. TRB cDNA libraries were made by UMI-labeled 5' RACE. TCRdb reprocessed the 5' RACE reads and keeps a single row for each CDR3 protein, giving no DNA. The sample table sets out 7,000 to 9,000 distinct CDR3 sequences. Source material: naive CXCR3- CD8+ T cells from blood. Subset here: CD45RO-CCR7+CD27+CD95- naive CD8+ T cells lacking CXCR3 (TNR3-). The source is a human donor in good health. Some clones in this sample may be carry-over from other donors' samples.

This chain uses TRBV12-3 or TRBV12-4 with TRBJ2-1. The CDR3 covers 12 residues. The CDR3 sequence is CASSLQGNEQFF.

This clonotype shows up as medium-sized by frequency. V is TRBV25-1 and J is TRBJ2-1; TCRdb outputs TRBD2, but without DNA this stays unchecked. This CDR3 contains 19 residues. The germline V gene has CDR1 MGHDK and CDR2 SYGVNS. CDR3 residues: CASSEPTAGLAGGMHEQFF.

By frequency, this clonotype registers medium-sized. The V and J genes are TRBV11-3 and TRBJ2-7; TCRdb gives TRBD1 as the D gene, but with no DNA this cannot be confirmed. This CDR3 region has 13 residues. CDR1 is SGHNT, CDR2 YENEEA, per germline. The chain's CDR3 is CASGQGPPYEQYF.

According to its frequency, this clonotype is medium-sized (0.01 to 0.1%). The chain links TRBV28 to TRBJ2-2. The CDR3 loop spans 15 amino acids. Germline V gene data show CDR1 as MDHEN and CDR2 as SYDVKM. CDR3 residues: CASSLNQVYTGELFF.

This clonotype ranks as medium-sized (0.01 to 0.1%) in terms of frequency. The rearrangement uses TRBV6-5 and TRBJ1-1. The CDR3 consists of 13 residues. From germline, CDR1 is MNHEY and CDR2 SVGAGI. CDR3 in amino acids: CASTTSPDTEAFF.

This clonotype counts as medium-sized (0.01 to 0.1%) by frequency. The chain links TRBV7-9 to TRBJ2-1. The CDR3 contains 17 residues. CDR1 and CDR2 (germline): SEHNR, FQNEAQ (reference sequence). The CDR3 sequence is CASSLDLAGGSYNEQFF. The complete variable domain, with remaining parts taken from reference TRBV7-9 and TRBJ2-1, reads DTGVSQNPRHKITKRGQNVTFRCDPISEHNRLYWYRQTLGQGPEFLTYFQNEAQLEKSRLLSDRFSAERPKGSFSTLEIQRTEQGDSAMYLCASSLDLAGGSYNEQFFGPGTRLTVL.

The chain recombines TRBV18 with TRBJ1-1. Looked up from germline, CDR1 is KGHSH and CDR2 is LQKENI. CDR3 size: 12 residues. CDR3 sequence reads: CASSPPKTEAFF.

The gene calls are TRBV10-3 and TRBJ2-7; as DNA is missing, the TRBD2 call by TCRdb cannot be tested. This CDR3 region has 14 residues. The germline gives CDR1 ENHRY, CDR2 SYGVKD. CDR3 sequence reads: CAISDVAGDYEQYF.

Judged by frequency, this clonotype is medium-sized. V and J are TRBV2 and TRBJ2-5; the TCRdb D gene call, TRBD2, has no DNA to confirm it. CDR3 length equals 17 residues. Germline CDR1 and CDR2: SNHLY and FYNNEI. The CDR3 loop reads CASSGHWTSGRQETQYF.

The chain couples TRBV29-1 to TRBJ1-1; TCRdb's D call of TRBD1 is untestable without DNA. The CDR3 has 13 amino acids. Germline V CDR1 and CDR2: SQVTM, ANQGSEA. CDR3 sequence: CSVENGAGTEAFF.

This chain links TRBV29-1 with TRBJ2-3; TCRdb's D gene call, TRBD1, goes unchecked for lack of DNA. CDR1 and CDR2 (germline): SQVTM, ANQGSEA. The CDR3 length is 16 residues. The CDR3 is CSVEAAGTGITDTQYF.

The CDR3 sequence: CASSLQGIYGYTF. The V and J genes are TRBV12-3 or TRBV12-4 and TRBJ1-2; TCRdb lists TRBD1, though no DNA is available to test this call. This CDR3 has 13 residues.

The chain couples TRBV13 to TRBJ2-5. This CDR3 has 13 amino acids. Germline loops: CDR1 PRHDT, CDR2 FYEKMQ (reference sequence). The CDR3 is CASSFGAEETQYF. The full variable domain, its missing parts supplied by reference TRBV13 and TRBJ2-5, is AAGVIQSPRHLIKEKRETATLKCYPIPRHDTVYWYQQGPGQDPQFLISFYEKMQSDKGSIPDRFSAQQFSDYHSELNMSSLELGDSALYFCASSFGAEETQYFGPGTRLLVL.

CDR3 residues: CASSSRTSGDQETQYF. V gene TRBV11-3 combines with J gene TRBJ2-5; TCRdb's D gene call, TRBD2, goes unchecked for lack of DNA. CDR3 length equals 16 residues. Germline values: CDR1 SGHNT, CDR2 YENEEA.

This clonotype is deemed medium-sized by its frequency. J is TRBJ1-2 and V is TRBV4-1; TCRdb designates TRBD1, a call that cannot be tested without DNA. The CDR3 totals 19 residues. Germline V gene sequence: CDR1 MGHRA, CDR2 YSYEKL. CDR3 residues: CASSPYGDISRDRMLGYTF.

According to its frequency, this clonotype is medium-sized. V gene TRBV5-1 combines with J gene TRBJ1-1. This CDR3 comprises 14 residues. Germline CDR1 SGHRS, CDR2 YFSETQ. CDR3 sequence reads: CASSLVTGSTEAFF.

V and J are TRBV29-1 and TRBJ2-5; TCRdb gives TRBD2 as the D gene, but with no DNA this cannot be confirmed. CDR1 SQVTM and CDR2 ANQGSEA come from the germline V gene. The CDR3 sequence is 14 residues long. The CDR3 loop is CSVARTSGQETQYF.

This chain links TRBV12-3 or TRBV12-4 with TRBJ1-1; there is no DNA to check the TCRdb D call of TRBD1. The CDR3 spans 13 residues. CDR3 residues: CASSLRGNTEAFF.

J is TRBJ2-1 and V is TRBV29-1; TCRdb's D gene call, TRBD1, goes unchecked for lack of DNA. Per germline, CDR1 SQVTM and CDR2 ANQGSEA. The CDR3 is 14 amino acids. The CDR3 sequence: CSVTGTRHNNEQFF.

This clonotype shows up as medium-sized by frequency. This chain joins TRBV20-1 and TRBJ2-3; TCRdb's D call, TRBD1, is unchecked because there is no DNA. The germline V gene has CDR1 DFQATT and CDR2 SNEGSKA (reference sequence). The CDR3 runs 14 residues. CDR3: CSVRGPESTDTQYF.

Considering frequency, this clonotype is medium-sized. The gene calls are TRBV29-1 and TRBJ2-5; TCRdb lists TRBD1, though no DNA is available to test this call. The CDR3 has 13 amino acids. From germline, CDR1 is SQVTM and CDR2 ANQGSEA. Here the CDR3 reads CSVEEGRRATQYF. Supplemented by reference TRBV29-1 and TRBJ2-5, the full variable domain reads SAVISQKPSRDICQRGTSLTIQCQVDSQVTMMFWYRQQPGQSLTLIATANQGSEATYESGFVIDKFPISRPNLTFSTLTVSNMSPEDSSIYLCSVEEGRRATQYFGPGTRLLVL.

The gene calls are TRBV29-1 and TRBJ2-7; TCRdb picks TRBD2, but there is no DNA to check that call. The CDR3 totals 12 residues. Germline loops: CDR1 SQVTM, CDR2 ANQGSEA. The CDR3: CSALGLAAEQYF.

This clonotype is labeled medium-sized based on frequency. The chain is built from TRBV27 and TRBJ1-1; TCRdb calls TRBD1, which cannot be checked without DNA. This CDR3 comprises 13 residues. Germline CDR1 and CDR2: MNHEY and SMNVEV (reference sequence). CDR3 protein: CASSLSGGTEAFF.

V is TRBV4-2 and J is TRBJ2-1; lacking DNA, the TRBD2 call made by TCRdb goes unchecked. CDR3 length: 16 residues. The germline gives CDR1 LGHNA, CDR2 YNFKEQ. The CDR3 reads CASSQEAQRSYNEQFF.

V and J are TRBV28 and TRBJ2-3; TCRdb's D gene call, TRBD2, goes unchecked for lack of DNA. Germline values: CDR1 MDHEN, CDR2 SYDVKM. The CDR3 has 14 amino acids. This CDR3 is CASSGLASTDTQYF.

The chain joins TRBV27 to TRBJ2-1; TCRdb lists TRBD1, though no DNA is available to test this call. Germline CDR1 reads MNHEY; CDR2 reads SMNVEV (reference sequence). CDR3 size: 14 residues. The CDR3 here is CASTGGSSYNEQFF.